This paragraph reports one T cell receptor (beta chain). The target antigen is unknown. The sample comes from a study of T cell responses to AZD1222 COVID-19 vaccine. Regarding the study as a whole: Dominant at 160-218 and 743-854, vaccine-associated CD4 TCRs also spanned spike. Sampling that yielded the repertoires occurred only after the peak T cell response.

Only in-frame clones appear in the TCRdb table, and some are missing; sequencing was by immunoSEQ multiplex PCR. This sample yields some 150,000 clones, of which around 91% are seen a single time; 5% belongs to the top ten. The CDR3 is 15 residues long. Germline V gene data show CDR1 as SGHVS and CDR2 as FNYEAQ. Trimming pared 6 bases from V and 0 bases from J, leaving 15 bases between. The sample in question was peripheral blood, obtained on day 0 of AZD1222 vaccination. J is TRBJ2-7 and V is TRBV7-6, with D unclear. The TCR sequence derives from an adult in good health. The CDR3 region is CASSRLLGPSYEQYF. The CDR3 coding sequence is TGTGCCAGCAGTCGCCTATTAGGACCCTCCTACGAGCAGTACTTC.